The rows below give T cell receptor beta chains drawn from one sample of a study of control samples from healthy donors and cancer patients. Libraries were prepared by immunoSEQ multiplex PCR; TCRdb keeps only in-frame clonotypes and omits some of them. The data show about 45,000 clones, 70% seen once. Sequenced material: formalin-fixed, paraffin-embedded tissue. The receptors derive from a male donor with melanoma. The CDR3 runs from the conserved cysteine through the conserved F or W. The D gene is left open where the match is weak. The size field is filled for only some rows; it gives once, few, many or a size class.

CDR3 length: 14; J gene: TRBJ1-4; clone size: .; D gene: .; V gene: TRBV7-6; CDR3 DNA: TGTGCCAGCAGCTCGTTGGGGGGGAGTGAAAAACTGTTTTTT; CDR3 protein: CASSSLGGSEKLFF
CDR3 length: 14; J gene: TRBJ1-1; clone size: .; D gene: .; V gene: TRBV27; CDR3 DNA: TGTGCCAGCAGTTTCCGGGGAGGATACACTGAAGCTTTCTTT; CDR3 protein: CASSFRGGYTEAFF
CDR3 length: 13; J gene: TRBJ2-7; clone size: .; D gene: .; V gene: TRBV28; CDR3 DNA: TGTGCCAGCCACACTAGCAGACCCTACGAGCAGTACTTC; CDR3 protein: CASHTSRPYEQYF
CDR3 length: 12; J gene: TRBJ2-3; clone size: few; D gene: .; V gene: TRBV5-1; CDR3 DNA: TGCGCCAGCAGTTACGTGACAGATACGCAGTATTTT; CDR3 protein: CASSYVTDTQYF
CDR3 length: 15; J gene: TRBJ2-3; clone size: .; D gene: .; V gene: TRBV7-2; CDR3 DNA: TGTGCCAGCAGCTTAAGACTAGTTGGGGCAGATACGCAGTATTTT; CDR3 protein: CASSLRLVGADTQYF
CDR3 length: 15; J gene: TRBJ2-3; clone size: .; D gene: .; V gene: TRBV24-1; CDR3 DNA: TGTGCCACCAGTGATTTATACAGGGAGGCAGATACGCAGTATTTT; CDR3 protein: CATSDLYREADTQYF
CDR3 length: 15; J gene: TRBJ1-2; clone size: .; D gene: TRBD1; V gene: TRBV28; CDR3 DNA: TGTGCCAGCAGTTATCTAGGGACAGGGGGCAATGGCTACACCTTC; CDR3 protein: CASSYLGTGGNGYTF
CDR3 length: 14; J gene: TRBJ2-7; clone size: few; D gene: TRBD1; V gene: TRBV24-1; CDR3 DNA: TGTGCCACCAGAGGAAGACAGGGGTGGTACGAGCAGTACTTC; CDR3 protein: CATRGRQGWYEQYF
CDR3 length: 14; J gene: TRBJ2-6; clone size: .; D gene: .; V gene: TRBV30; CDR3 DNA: TGTGCCTGGCTTAAAGACGCTGGGGCCAACGTCCTGACTTTC; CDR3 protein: CAWLKDAGANVLTF
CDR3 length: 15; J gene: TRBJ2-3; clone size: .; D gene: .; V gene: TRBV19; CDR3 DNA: TGTGCCAGTAGTATCCGCGGGTTTAGCACAGATACGCAGTATTTT; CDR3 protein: CASSIRGFSTDTQYF
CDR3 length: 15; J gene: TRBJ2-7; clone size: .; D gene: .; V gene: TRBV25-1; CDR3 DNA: TGTGCCAGCAGTGAATGTTTGGGGTTACCCTACGAGCAGTACTTC; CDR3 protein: CASSECLGLPYEQYF
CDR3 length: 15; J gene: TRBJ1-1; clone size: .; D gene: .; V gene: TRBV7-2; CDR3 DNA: TGTGCCAGCAGCTCGGGTCCCCTGGTGAACACTGAAGCTTTCTTT; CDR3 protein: CASSSGPLVNTEAFF
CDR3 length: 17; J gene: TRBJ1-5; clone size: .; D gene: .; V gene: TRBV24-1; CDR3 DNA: TGTGCCACCAGTGATCCGGCTGAGGGAAGTGGCAATCAGCCCCAGCATTTT; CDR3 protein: CATSDPAEGSGNQPQHF
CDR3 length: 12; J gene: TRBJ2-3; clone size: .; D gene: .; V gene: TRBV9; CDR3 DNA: TGTGCCAGCCAGGGGAACGGAGATACGCAGTATTTT; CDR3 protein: CASQGNGDTQYF
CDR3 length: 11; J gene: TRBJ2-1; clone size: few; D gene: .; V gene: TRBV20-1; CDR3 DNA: TGCAGTGCTGCGTGGGGGAATGAGCAGTTCTTC; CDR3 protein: CSAAWGNEQFF
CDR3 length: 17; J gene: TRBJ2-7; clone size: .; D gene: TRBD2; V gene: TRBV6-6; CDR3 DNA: TGTGCCAGCAGTCAGACTAGCGGGAGGGGCGGGTCCTACGAGCAGTACTTC; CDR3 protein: CASSQTSGRGGSYEQYF
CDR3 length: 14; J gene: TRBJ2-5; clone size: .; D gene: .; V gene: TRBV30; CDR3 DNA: TGTGCCTGGAGTGTTATGGGGTTCGGAGAGACCCAGTACTTC; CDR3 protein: CAWSVMGFGETQYF
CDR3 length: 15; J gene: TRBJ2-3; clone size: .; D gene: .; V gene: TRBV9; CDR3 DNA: TGTGCCAGCAGCGTTGCGGGCATAACTCCAGATACGCAGTATTTT; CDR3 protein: CASSVAGITPDTQYF
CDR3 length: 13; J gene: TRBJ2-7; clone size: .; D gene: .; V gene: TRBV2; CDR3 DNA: TGTGCCAGCAGGACTAGTGGGATCTACGAGCAGTACTTC; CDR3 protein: CASRTSGIYEQYF
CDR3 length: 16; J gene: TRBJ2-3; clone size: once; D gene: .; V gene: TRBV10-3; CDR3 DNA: TGTGCCATCAGTGGGAATACGGAGGGATCAACAGATACGCAGTATTTT; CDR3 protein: CAISGNTEGSTDTQYF
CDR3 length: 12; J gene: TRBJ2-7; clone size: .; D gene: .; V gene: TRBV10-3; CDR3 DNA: TGTGCCATCAGTGAACAGGACAGAAAGCAGTACTTC; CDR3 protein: CAISEQDRKQYF
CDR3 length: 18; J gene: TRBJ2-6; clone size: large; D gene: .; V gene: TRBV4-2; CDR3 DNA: TGTGCCAGCAGCCAAGTTTTGGGGCGGCTCTCTGGGGCCAACGTCCTGACTTTC; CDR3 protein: CASSQVLGRLSGANVLTF
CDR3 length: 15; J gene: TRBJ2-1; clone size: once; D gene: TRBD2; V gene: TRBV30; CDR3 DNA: TGTGCCTGGAGTGTCGCAGCGGGAGCCTACAATGAGCAGTTCTTC; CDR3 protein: CAWSVAAGAYNEQFF
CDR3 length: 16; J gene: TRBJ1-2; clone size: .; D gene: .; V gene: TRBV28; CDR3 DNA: TGTGCCAGCAGCCTGTTCCTCGTTGAAAAGGACTATGGCTACACCTTC; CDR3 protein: CASSLFLVEKDYGYTF
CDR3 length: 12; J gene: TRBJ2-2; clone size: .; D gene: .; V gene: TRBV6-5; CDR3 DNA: TGTGCCAGCACTAAAAACACCGGGGAGCTGTTTTTT; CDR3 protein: CASTKNTGELFF
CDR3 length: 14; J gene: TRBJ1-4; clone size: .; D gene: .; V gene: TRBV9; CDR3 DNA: TGTGCCAGCAGCCCCGGGGGGCCTAATGAAAAACTGTTTTTT; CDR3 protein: CASSPGGPNEKLFF
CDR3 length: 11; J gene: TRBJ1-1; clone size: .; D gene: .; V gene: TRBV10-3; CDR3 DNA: TGTGCCACCAGAGAGGACACTGAAGCTTTCTTT; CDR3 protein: CATREDTEAFF
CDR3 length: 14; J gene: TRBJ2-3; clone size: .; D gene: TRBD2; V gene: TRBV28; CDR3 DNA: TGTGCCAGCAGTATAGCGGGAGGAACAGATACGCAGTATTTT; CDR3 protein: CASSIAGGTDTQYF
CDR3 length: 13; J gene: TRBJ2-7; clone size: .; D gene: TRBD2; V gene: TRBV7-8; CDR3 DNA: TGTGCCAGCAGCTTACTAGCGGATTACGAGCAGTACTTC; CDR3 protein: CASSLLADYEQYF
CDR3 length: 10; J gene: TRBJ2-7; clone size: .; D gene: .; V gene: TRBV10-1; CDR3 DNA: TGCGCCAGGACTAGTTACGAGCAGTACTTC; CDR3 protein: CARTSYEQYF
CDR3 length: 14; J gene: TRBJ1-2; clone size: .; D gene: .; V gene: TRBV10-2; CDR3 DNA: TGCGCCAGCAGTGAGTTCCAGGTTGGCTATGGCTACACCTTC; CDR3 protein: CASSEFQVGYGYTF
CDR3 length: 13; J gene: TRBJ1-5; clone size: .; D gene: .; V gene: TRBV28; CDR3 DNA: TGTGCCAGCAGTTTTTCTGGGAATCAGCCCCAGCATTTT; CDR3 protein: CASSFSGNQPQHF
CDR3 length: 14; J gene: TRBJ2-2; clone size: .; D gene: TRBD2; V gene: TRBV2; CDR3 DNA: TGTGCCAGCAGTGCCAGCGGGAGAACCGGGGAGCTGTTTTTT; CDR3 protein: CASSASGRTGELFF
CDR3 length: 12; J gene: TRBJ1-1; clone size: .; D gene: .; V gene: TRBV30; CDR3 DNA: TGTGCCTGGAGTGTTGGGAACACTGAAGCTTTCTTT; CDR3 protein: CAWSVGNTEAFF
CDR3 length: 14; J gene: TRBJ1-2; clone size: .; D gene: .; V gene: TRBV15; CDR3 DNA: TGTGCCACCAGCAGAGATCCACGTAGTTATGGCTACACCTTC; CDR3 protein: CATSRDPRSYGYTF